These 30 T cell receptor beta chains were all obtained from the same sample, sequenced in a study of blood T cell repertoires in COVID-19. TCRdb's table, derived via immunoSEQ multiplex PCR, lists solely in-frame clones and lacks some. Seen here are roughly 100,000 clones, roughly 92% observed once, and the top ten hold 1.9%. The sample taken for sequencing was peripheral blood. All receptors derive from a woman in her fifties or sixties with COVID-19, enrolled during active disease.

The chain combines TRBV4-1 with TRBJ1-1; 7 nucleotides agree with TRBD1. Germline values: CDR1 MGHRA, CDR2 YSYEKL. V shed 4 bases, J shed 5 bases, and the junction held 10 bases outside the gene matches. This CDR3 has 15 residues. CDR3 nucleotide sequence: TGCGCCAGCAGCCCGAGGGGGCAGGGGCGAACTGAAGCTTTCTTT. Protein product: CASSPRGQGRTEAFF.

CDR3 bases: TGCGCCAGCAGCCAAGCAGGGGGAACAGATACGCAGTATTTT. It translates to CASSQAGGTDTQYF. This rearrangement joins TRBV4-1 to TRBJ2-3, with 7 bases matching TRBD1. CDR1 MGHRA and CDR2 YSYEKL come from the germline V gene. V was clipped by 1 base and J by 3 bases; unmatched bases: 1. The CDR3 extends over 14 amino acids.

V usage is TRBV3-1 (or the pseudogene TRBV3-2) and J usage is TRBJ1-3; 8 bases match TRBD1. Germline assignment: CDR1 LGHDT and CDR2 YNNKEL (reference sequence). V gave up 6 bases and J gave up 7 bases; unmatched junction bases: 8. This CDR3 region has 14 residues. This CDR3 is CASSHSDRANTIYF. As DNA, the CDR3 is TGTGCCAGCAGTCACTCGGACAGGGCCAACACCATATATTTT.

The chain carries TRBV19 and TRBJ1-1; D is unclear. The V and J ends lost 3 bases and 0 bases respectively, with 5 bases between them. Germline V gives CDR1 LNHDA, CDR2 SQIVND (reference sequence). The CDR3 sequence is 13 residues long. CDR3 amino acids: CASSMSLNTEAFF. The CDR3 DNA sequence: TGTGCCAGTAGTATGAGTTTGAACACTGAAGCTTTCTTT.

This chain connects TRBV10-2 to TRBJ1-6; TRBD1 agrees at 7 bases. Germline trimming cut 3 bases from V and 9 bases from J; bases unmatched to any gene: 2. The CDR3 spans 13 residues. Germline CDR1 and CDR2: WSHSY and SAAADI. The CDR3 DNA reads TGCGCCAGCAGTGAAGACAGGGCTTCACCCCTCCACTTT. This sequence encodes CASSEDRASPLHF.

The chain carries TRBV5-4 and TRBJ2-2; 9 bases map to TRBD2. Germline trimming cut 5 bases from V and 1 base from J; bases unmatched to any gene: 9. The CDR3 length is 17 residues. CDR1 is SGHNT, CDR2 YYREEE, per germline (reference sequence). CDR3 sequence: CASSLNLAGRNTGELFF. The CDR3 nucleotides read TGTGCCAGCAGTTTGAACCTAGCGGGGAGGAACACCGGGGAGCTGTTTTTT.

The genes are TRBV12-3 or TRBV12-4 and TRBJ1-1; D unclear. The CDR3 spans 13 residues. The V end lost 0 bases, the J end lost 12 bases, and 14 bases lay between the germline ends. The CDR3 DNA follows: TGTGCCAGCAGTTTAGCGCGGGGAGTAAATCCTTTCTTT. Residues: CASSLARGVNPFF.

V gene TRBV28 combines with J gene TRBJ1-2; TRBD1 might be the D (5 bases). Trimming stripped 7 bases from V and 4 bases from J, with 13 bases between. The germline gives CDR1 MDHEN, CDR2 SYDVKM. This CDR3 has 13 amino acids. CDR3 nucleotides: TGTGCCAGCACTATTCAGGGATTCTATGGCTACACCTTC. This codes for CASTIQGFYGYTF.

The rearrangement links TRBV4-3 to TRBJ2-7, with TRBD1 matching over 7 bases. With 2 bases clipped from V and 5 bases from J, the junction kept 3 bases outside the gene matches. The CDR3 is made up of 13 amino acids. Germline CDR1 is LGHNA and CDR2 is YSLEER. The CDR3 loop is CASSQIQGHEQYF. The CDR3 DNA sequence: TGCGCCAGCAGCCAAATACAGGGGCACGAGCAGTACTTC.

This rearrangement joins TRBV9 to TRBJ2-1; a weak D match, TRBD1 (5 bases). With 4 bases removed from V and 0 bases from J, the gap between germline ends came to 17 bases. The CDR3 is 17 residues long. The germline V gene has CDR1 SGDLS and CDR2 YYNGEE. The CDR3 region is CASSSTGRVSSYNEQFF. The DNA of the CDR3 is TGTGCCAGCAGCTCCACAGGTAGGGTGAGCTCCTACAATGAGCAGTTCTTC.

The V gene is TRBV28, the J gene TRBJ1-2; possible D gene TRBD1, 5 bases. The CDR3 length is 16 residues. V shed 4 bases and J shed 0 bases, with 15 bases lying between them. Germline assignment: CDR1 MDHEN and CDR2 SYDVKM. CDR3 in amino acids: CASSWAGTPTNYGYTF. The CDR3 region has the DNA TGTGCCAGCAGTTGGGCGGGGACCCCTACTAACTATGGCTACACCTTC.

This chain uses TRBV25-1 with TRBJ1-2; D may be TRBD1 (6 bases). This CDR3 spans 13 amino acids. Trimming removed 1 base from V and 4 bases from J, with 7 bases in between. Germline loops: CDR1 MGHDK, CDR2 SYGVNS. The CDR3 spells CASSESGVYGYTF. Here the CDR3 DNA reads TGTGCCAGCAGTGAATCAGGGGTCTATGGCTACACCTTC.

The chain links TRBV24-1 to TRBJ2-3; D is possibly TRBD2 (5 bases). Looked up from germline, CDR1 is KGHDR and CDR2 is SFDVKD. Trimming left V 4 bases short and J 3 bases short, with 16 bases between. The CDR3 covers 16 residues. The CDR3: CATSDYRGGGTDTQYF. CDR3 nucleotide sequence: TGTGCCACCAGTGACTACCGGGGTGGAGGAACAGATACGCAGTATTTT.

The V gene is TRBV29-1, the J gene TRBJ2-1; D remains ambiguous. The V end was cut by 5 bases, the J end by 3 bases, with 2 bases between. CDR1 and CDR2 from the germline V gene are SQVTM and ANQGSEA. There are 10 residues in the CDR3. In DNA form, the CDR3 reads TGCAGCGTTCTCTACAATGAGCAGTTCTTC. It is translated as CSVLYNEQFF.

This clone was seen a few times. This chain uses TRBV10-3 with TRBJ1-4; no clear D. The CDR3 sequence is 13 residues long. Germline V CDR1 and CDR2: ENHRY, SYGVKD. Trimming shortened V by 4 bases and J by 5 bases, and 8 bases separated the two germline ends. The DNA of the CDR3 is TGTGCCATCAGTGGGCTGGCCAATGAAAAACTGTTTTTT. It is translated as CAISGLANEKLFF.

The chain employs TRBV6-8 and TRBJ2-7; D is unclear. From germline, CDR1 is MNHGY and CDR2 SAAAGT. Trimming left V 4 bases short and J 0 bases short, with 10 bases between. CDR3 length equals 14 residues. As DNA, the CDR3 is TGTGCCAGCAGTTTGTTCCGACTCTCCTACGAGCAGTACTTC. This gives the protein CASSLFRLSYEQYF.

The chain joins TRBV25-1 to TRBJ2-3, with D possibly TRBD2 on 5 matching bases. CDR1 MGHDK and CDR2 SYGVNS come from the germline V gene. Trimming removed 3 bases from V and 4 bases from J, with 8 bases in between. The CDR3 covers 13 residues. The CDR3 DNA is TGTGCCAGCAGTGATACAGCGGCAGATACGCAGTATTTT. This sequence encodes CASSDTAADTQYF.

This clone occurred once. The chain recombines TRBV10-1 with TRBJ2-7, with 10 nucleotides matching TRBD2. The CDR3 covers 20 residues. Germline V lookup: CDR1 WNHNN, CDR2 SYGVQD (reference sequence). Unmatched junction bases numbered 17, after V lost 2 bases and J lost 1 base. The CDR3 reads CASSEIAPSERGGPSYEQYV. The CDR3 region has the DNA TGCGCCAGCAGTGAGATAGCCCCCTCGGAGCGGGGGGGCCCTTCCTACGAGCAGTACGTC.

This clone occurred once. The V and J genes are TRBV13 and TRBJ1-2; D is unclear. V dropped 2 bases and J dropped 1 base, with 5 bases sitting between them. The CDR3 contains 13 residues. CDR1 and CDR2 (germline): PRHDT, FYEKMQ (reference sequence). Written as DNA, the CDR3 is TGTGCCAGCAGCTTATACGGTAACTATGGCTACACCTTC. It specifies CASSLYGNYGYTF.

This clone was counted once. This sequence joins TRBV14 and TRBJ1-1, with 7 bases fitting TRBD1. This CDR3 has 13 residues. Germline V lookup: CDR1 SGHDN, CDR2 FVKESK. V trimming: 1 base; J trimming: 9 bases; junction bases outside the gene matches: 5. The CDR3: CASSQVLTGKAFF. The CDR3 DNA follows: TGTGCCAGCAGCCAAGTCCTGACAGGGAAAGCTTTCTTT.

This rearrangement joins TRBV21-1 to TRBJ1-1. TRBV21-1 is assigned pseudogene status. This CDR3 is built from 12 residues. As DNA, the CDR3 is TGTCCCCGGGTAGTTAAAGTCACTGAAGCTTTCTTT. Its translation: CPRVVKVTEAFF.

This rearrangement joins TRBV9 to TRBJ1-6; unclear D gene. Germline loops: CDR1 SGDLS, CDR2 YYNGEE. Trimming shortened V by 0 bases and J by 10 bases, and 8 bases separated the two germline ends. This CDR3 contains 13 residues. This CDR3 is CASSVATGSPLHF. The CDR3 coding sequence is TGTGCCAGCAGCGTAGCTACGGGATCACCCCTCCACTTT. Together with reference TRBV9 and TRBJ1-6, the CDR3 gives the full variable domain: DSGVTQTPKHLITATGQRVTLRCSPRSGDLSVYWYQQSLDQGLQFLIQYYNGEERAKGNILERFSAQQFPDLHSELNLSSLELGDSALYFCASSVATGSPLHFGNGTRLTVT.

The V gene is TRBV30, the J gene TRBJ2-3; D perhaps matches TRBD2 (5 bases). V was trimmed by 5 bases and J by 0 bases, leaving 18 bases between them. The germline gives CDR1 GTSNPN, CDR2 SVGIG (reference sequence). The CDR3 sequence is 16 residues long. The CDR3 region has the DNA TGTGCCTGGGGGAGACCACAGATAGCTAGCACAGATACGCAGTATTTT. It translates to CAWGRPQIASTDTQYF.

The gene calls are TRBV19 and TRBJ1-1; D might be TRBD1 (5 bases). The CDR3 is 15 residues long. The germline V and J ends were trimmed by 4 bases and 1 base, with 13 bases remaining between them. Germline values: CDR1 LNHDA, CDR2 SQIVND (reference sequence). The CDR3 sequence: CASSTLPGENTEAFF. The CDR3 nucleotides read TGTGCCAGTAGTACCCTACCGGGGGAGAACACTGAAGCTTTCTTT.

This chain links TRBV6-5 with TRBJ2-7, with a possible D match to TRBD1 (5 bases). CDR1 and CDR2 from the germline V gene are MNHEY and SVGAGI. V shed 3 bases and J shed 4 bases, with 13 bases lying between them. This CDR3 contains 14 residues. DNA for the CDR3: TGTGCCAGCAGTTATTCAGGGTTTATATACGAGCAGTACTTC. It is translated as CASSYSGFIYEQYF.

This chain links TRBV7-6 with TRBJ2-3; perhaps TRBD2 as D (5 bases). The CDR3 extends over 15 amino acids. Germline CDR1 SGHVS, CDR2 FNYEAQ. V lost 3 bases and J 4 bases, leaving 14 bases between the germline ends. DNA of the CDR3: TGTGCCAGCAGCTTTGGCGTTGAGCGGCCAGATACGCAGTATTTT. Translating it yields CASSFGVERPDTQYF.

This clone occurred once. The chain combines TRBV2 with TRBJ2-7, with unresolved D. This CDR3 spans 12 amino acids. Germline V gives CDR1 SNHLY, CDR2 FYNNEI. The CDR3 loop is CALQTKFYEQYF. In nucleotides, the CDR3 is TGTGCTCTCCAGACAAAATTCTACGAGCAGTACTTC.

The genes are TRBV10-2 and TRBJ1-2, with 7 bases identical to TRBD1. The V gene's germline CDR1 is WSHSY and CDR2 SAAADI. The J segment lost 0 bases and the V segment lost 8 bases, leaving 9 bases of the junction unmatched. This CDR3 comprises 15 residues. The CDR3 spells CASGRGTASNYGYTF. CDR3 DNA: TGCGCCAGCGGGCGCGGGACAGCGTCTAACTATGGCTACACCTTC.

This clone was recorded a few times. The chain couples TRBV14 to TRBJ1-1; 8 nucleotides line up with TRBD1. Germline V gene sequence: CDR1 SGHDN, CDR2 FVKESK. The CDR3 spans 16 residues. J lost 1 base, V lost 4 bases, and 8 bases had no gene match. The CDR3 loop reads CASSPRTGFANTEAFF. Here the CDR3 DNA reads TGTGCCAGCAGCCCGCGGACAGGGTTTGCGAACACTGAAGCTTTCTTT.

This clone showed up just once. The CDR3 here is CASSLPGTDTQYF. Written as DNA, the CDR3 is TGTGCCAGCAGCTTGCCGGGGACAGATACGCAGTATTTT. The gene calls are TRBV7-2 and TRBJ2-3, with a weak D call TRBD2 (5 bases). The CDR3 is 13 amino acids. Germline CDR1 and CDR2: SGHTA and FQGNSA. Deletions cut 3 bases from V and 3 bases from J, with 7 bases between.